Listed here are 4 T cell receptor beta chains from one sample, sequenced in a study of blood T cell dynamics during melanoma immunotherapy. Noted time point: week 3, after first cycle of checkpoint inhibitor. Using immunoSEQ multiplex PCR, the repertoire was profiled, and TCRdb retains in-frame clones only, with some absent. The data show about 6,000 clones, just under 80% seen once. The specimen was blood, collected from a patient treated with checkpoint blockade. The receptors here all came from a human donor with melanoma.

The gene calls are TRBV7-1 and TRBJ2-7; 9 bases fit TRBD1. TRBV7-1 is annotated as an ORF whose role is uncertain. There are 15 residues in the CDR3. J lost 5 bases, V lost 4 bases, and 9 bases had no gene match. DNA of the CDR3: TGTGCCAGCAGCTACCCCCGGGACAGGGACCACGAGCAGTACTTC. Protein sequence: CASSYPRDRDHEQYF.

This chain connects TRBV4-1 to TRBJ2-2; 14 bases agree with TRBD2. Trimming took 4 bases from V and 8 from J; bases not matched to a gene: 9. CDR3 length: 17 residues. Per the germline V gene, CDR1 is MGHRA and CDR2 is YSYEKL. This CDR3 reads CASSPRLAGGLGGELFF. Here the CDR3 DNA reads TGCGCCAGCAGCCCACGACTAGCGGGGGGGCTGGGTGGGGAGCTGTTTTTT.

This clone has a single count. This chain links TRBV30 with TRBJ1-4; D is uncertain. V gave up 1 base and J gave up 0 bases, with 6 bases separating them. The germline V gene encodes CDR1 GTSNPN and CDR2 SVGIG (reference sequence). The CDR3 runs 14 residues. The CDR3 region has the DNA TGTGCCTGGAGTGGCGAAGCAACTAATGAAAAACTGTTTTTT. Protein: CAWSGEATNEKLFF.

The chain combines TRBV6-5 with TRBJ2-6; D remains unclear. CDR1 MNHEY and CDR2 SVGAGI come from the germline V gene. CDR3 size: 13 residues. V was pared by 6 bases and J by 0 bases, with 3 bases between. This CDR3 reads CASRNSGANVLTF. The CDR3 DNA reads TGTGCCAGCAGAAACTCTGGGGCCAACGTCCTGACTTTC.